The 11 T cell receptor beta chains listed next were all sequenced from one sample in a study of OX40 agonist ivuxolimab in advanced cancers. Receptor libraries were prepared by the immunoSEQ multiplex PCR assay. TCRdb mirrors the immuneACCESS table, restricted to in-frame sequences. Some clones are absent from its copies; in checked studies, under half trace to an unresolved V gene, and the reason for the others is unknown. Here the sample has 30,000 or so clones; around 85% occur a single time. The ten largest clones represent over 35% of the sample. Sequencing used CD4+ or CD8+ T cells sorted from blood, obtained in a trial of the OX40 agonist ivuxolimab. The receptors were sampled from an adult with an advanced solid tumor such as melanoma, head and neck, liver or kidney cancer.

This clone was detected ten times or more. The V call is TRBV6-4, the J call TRBJ2-2; the D gene is possibly TRBD2 (5 bases). The CDR3 totals 13 residues. The germline gives CDR1 MRHNA, CDR2 SNTAGT. Between the trimmed V and J ends, which lost 5 bases and 1 base, there was a span of 5 bases. The CDR3 DNA follows: TGTGCCAGCAGTAGCGGGAACACCGGGGAGCTGTTTTTT. Its protein product is CASSSGNTGELFF.

V gene TRBV4-3 combines with J gene TRBJ2-7; no firm D call. CDR1 and CDR2 from the germline V gene are LGHNA and YSLEER. Deletions cut 1 base from V and 5 bases from J, with 21 bases between. The CDR3 length is 17 residues. The CDR3 is CASSQVAYRRRRDEQYF. The DNA for the CDR3 is TGCGCCAGCAGCCAAGTGGCCTACCGACGAAGAAGGGACGAGCAGTACTTC.

CDR3 sequence reads: CATSTASAIAFEQYF. CDR3 in DNA: TGTGCCACCAGCACCGCGAGCGCGATAGCTTTTGAGCAGTACTTC. The chain carries TRBV15 and TRBJ2-7; no firm D call. This CDR3 has 15 residues. The V end was cut by 4 bases, the J end by 7 bases, with 20 bases between. Germline CDR1 LNHNV, CDR2 YYDKDF (reference sequence).

This clone was counted between two and nine times. V and J are TRBV2 and TRBJ1-3; D remains unclear. The length of the CDR3 is 12 residues. Germline-derived CDR1 and CDR2 are SNHLY and FYNNEI. Between the trimmed V and J ends, which lost 10 bases and 7 bases, there was a span of 14 bases. CDR3 sequence reads: CATSGLGNTIYF. The CDR3 DNA reads as TGTGCCACCTCCGGACTGGGGAACACCATATATTTT.

CDR3 coding DNA: TGTGCCAGCAGTTCTTATGGGGCGGCTGGGGCCAACGTCCTGACTTTC. This gives the protein CASSSYGAAGANVLTF. V is TRBV6-5 and J is TRBJ2-6, with D possibly TRBD1 on 5 matching bases. CDR1 MNHEY and CDR2 SVGAGI come from the germline V gene. V shed 4 bases and J shed 2 bases, with 12 bases lying between them. The CDR3 consists of 16 residues.

This chain uses TRBV10-3 with TRBJ1-2, with 10 bases matching TRBD1. The CDR3 consists of 16 residues. Per the germline V gene, CDR1 is ENHRY and CDR2 is SYGVKD. The junction had 15 bases not matched to a gene; V was cut back by 6 bases and J by 8 bases. The CDR3 region is CAIRGTGVIGLEGYTF. CDR3 bases: TGTGCCATCAGGGGGACAGGGGTTATCGGCTTGGAGGGCTACACCTTC.

This chain links TRBV7-9 with TRBJ2-7; TRBD2 is a possible D gene (7 bases). V lost 0 bases to trimming and J lost 6 bases, with 15 bases between them. This CDR3 comprises 15 residues. Germline loops: CDR1 SEHNR, CDR2 FQNEAQ (reference sequence). This chain's CDR3 is CASSLANREGLEQYF. The CDR3 nucleotides are TGTGCCAGCAGCTTAGCGAACAGGGAGGGACTCGAGCAGTACTTC.

This chain connects TRBV6-5 to TRBJ1-2, with 7 bases that match TRBD1. V lost 2 bases, J lost 6 bases, and 6 bases stayed unmatched. The CDR3 contains 14 residues. CDR1 and CDR2 (germline): MNHEY, SVGAGI. CDR3 DNA: TGTGCCAGCAGTTACCAGAGGACAGGCGATGGCTACACCTTC. Protein sequence: CASSYQRTGDGYTF.

The chain links TRBV27 to TRBJ1-1; weak D call: TRBD1 (5 bases). Per germline, CDR1 MNHEY and CDR2 SMNVEV (reference sequence). Between the trimmed V and J ends, which lost 7 bases and 7 bases, there was a span of 10 bases. CDR3 length: 11 residues. Here the CDR3 DNA reads TGTGCCAGCAATGGAGGGGATGAAGCTTTCTTT. Amino acid sequence: CASNGGDEAFF.

The chain employs TRBV9 and TRBJ2-1; 8 bases line up with TRBD1. This CDR3 comprises 16 residues. CDR1 SGDLS and CDR2 YYNGEE come from the germline V gene. With V trimmed by 0 bases and J by 6 bases, 8 bases remained unmatched. The CDR3 region is CASSVVGQGFPNEQFF. CDR3 DNA sequence: TGTGCCAGCAGCGTAGTTGGACAGGGTTTCCCCAATGAGCAGTTCTTC. The full variable domain, in which reference TRBV9 and TRBJ2-1 provide the parts outside the CDR3, is DSGVTQTPKHLITATGQRVTLRCSPRSGDLSVYWYQQSLDQGLQFLIQYYNGEERAKGNILERFSAQQFPDLHSELNLSSLELGDSALYFCASSVVGQGFPNEQFFGPGTRLTVL.

The chain uses TRBV5-4 and TRBJ1-2, with D unclear. Looked up from germline, CDR1 is SGHNT and CDR2 is YYREEE (reference sequence). The CDR3 totals 12 residues. V lost 5 bases and J 4 bases, leaving 9 bases between the germline ends. CDR3 DNA sequence: TGTGCCAGCAGACAAGGACCCTATGGCTACACCTTC. It specifies CASRQGPYGYTF.